This T cell receptor (beta chain) was profiled in a study of human T cells and chemical hapten exposure. Study background: Patch tests put 0.01% DPC on the upper back, read at 6 days.

About this clonotype itself: Its matching antigen is unknown.

The time point here: patch test 2, 6 weeks after DPC sensitization. This sample's treatment: therapeutic diphenylcyclopropenone sensitization with weekly scalp DPC. Alopecia patients deemed DPC-suitable, aged 18 to 70, excluding pregnancy. TCRdb reprocessed the RACE reads with MiXCR, giving one entry per CDR3 protein. Among 330,000 or so distinct CDR3 sequences listed, around 6% were seen once. General study findings and limits: Among TCRs, those above 1 in 1000 frequency were unaffected by DPC sensitization.

Sequences were derived from whole blood, sampled in connection with sensitization to the hapten diphenylcyclopropenone (DPC). The origin of this receptor is a woman between 18 and 29 years old with alopecia areata. Some clones in this sample may be carry-over from other donors' samples.

The CDR3 reads CASSNGANVLTF. The CDR3 DNA reads TGTGCCAGCTCCAATGGGGCCAACGTCCTGACTTTC. The chain recombines TRBV6-1 with TRBJ2-6; no definite D call. From germline, CDR1 is MNHNS and CDR2 SASEGT. The CDR3 covers 12 residues. The germline V and J ends were trimmed by 8 bases and 3 bases, with 5 bases remaining between them.